A selection of T cell receptor beta chains follows, all from one sample in a study of blood T cell repertoires in COVID-19. Only in-frame clones appear in the TCRdb table, and some are missing; sequencing was by immunoSEQ multiplex PCR. Found here are just over 650,000 clones, approximately 90% of them singletons; the top ten hold 0.2% to 0.3%. Source material: peripheral blood. These receptors all stem from a woman in her late teens or twenties with acute or convalescent COVID-19. Each CDR3 is given without its conserved first and last residue. A clone size is listed for some rows: how often the clone was seen (once, few, many), or a class if it is expanded.

TRBV7-2,-,TRBJ1-2,ASSNRDRSYGYT
TRBV12-3/TRBV12-4,-,TRBJ1-4,ASSLPPVEKLF
TRBV21-1,-,TRBJ1-1,ASSNGQGNTEAF
TRBV14,-,TRBJ1-5,ASSRGNQPQH
TRBV11-2,-,TRBJ1-2,ASSSPGGRWGYGYT
TRBV6-4,few,TRBJ1-1,ASSEGGQGGTEAF
TRBV15,-,TRBJ2-2,ATSRDGAGNTGELF
TRBV6-5,-,TRBJ1-1,ASRTGQGKNTEAF
TRBV2,-,TRBJ2-1,AIAKGAVYNEQF
TRBV11-2,once,TRBJ1-1,ASSLTLDTEAF
TRBV5-6,-,TRBJ1-1,ASSFGEGTEAF
TRBV7-2,-,TRBJ2-1,ASSLARGGLQF
TRBV20-1,once,TRBJ2-2,SASRQTNTGELF
TRBV9,-,TRBJ1-1,ASSGSDRSNTEAF
TRBV6-5,-,TRBJ1-3,ASSRDRSGNTIY
TRBV18,few,TRBJ1-3,ASSPLKGEGGNTIY
TRBV6-5,-,TRBJ1-5,ASSRDRNNQPQH
TRBV6-5,-,TRBJ2-2,ASSPGGIGELF
TRBV4-1,-,TRBJ1-4,ASSRDRVGGGKLF
TRBV5-4,-,TRBJ2-3,ASSSSGGADTQY
TRBV3-1/TRBV3-2,-,TRBJ2-7,ASSQRTGSAYEQY
TRBV4-3,-,TRBJ2-3,ASSQVGTSTDTQY
TRBV27,-,TRBJ2-1,ASSQGGYNEQF
TRBV6-5,-,TRBJ2-1,ASRSGGPSYNEQF
TRBV30,-,TRBJ1-3,AWSADRNTIY
TRBV4-1,-,TRBJ1-2,ASSSPFTGNYGYT
TRBV6-2/TRBV6-3,-,TRBJ1-1,ASSKPRENTEAF
TRBV7-6,once,TRBJ2-5,ASSPGIFETQY
TRBV9,-,TRBJ1-2,ASSFWTGLSYGYT
TRBV5-4,-,TRBJ1-2,ASSLLIGTGGSGYT
TRBV5-1,-,TRBJ1-2,ASSPLGQAYGYT
TRBV2,once,TRBJ1-3,ASSAGQTYGNTIY
TRBV19,once,TRBJ1-1,ASRMDRQAF
TRBV18,-,TRBJ2-2,ASSPPVGANTGELF
TRBV27,-,TRBJ2-1,ASSLAGLYNEQF
TRBV5-1,-,TRBJ1-2,ASSLGGFGGYT
TRBV7-9,-,TRBJ2-5,ASSFPREKQTQY
TRBV29-1,-,TRBJ1-1,SVESGNTEAF
TRBV5-4,-,TRBJ1-3,ASSNTGGGNTIY
TRBV25-1,-,TRBJ1-2,ASSEAYRGILYGYT
TRBV18,-,TRBJ2-7,ASSRTAGWNEQY
TRBV15,-,TRBJ1-3,ATLTGGNTIY
TRBV7-2,-,TRBJ2-1,ASTQRYNEQF
TRBV6-2/TRBV6-3,few,TRBJ1-4,ASSYFGRTATNEKLF
TRBV7-8,-,TRBJ2-2,ASSLNTLRGVVLF
TRBV7-2,-,TRBJ2-7,ASGKGSGGIPYEQY
TRBV4-2,-,TRBJ1-5,ASSQAGGVQPQH
TRBV6-5,-,TRBJ2-7,AARALESYEQY
TRBV5-6,-,TRBJ1-2,ASSSPTQDRGYGYT
TRBV12-3/TRBV12-4,-,TRBJ1-2,ASSLGSVGYT
TRBV27,once,TRBJ1-5,ASSQRADSLRQPQH
TRBV25-1,few,TRBJ1-2,ASSESDYGYT
TRBV6-6,once,TRBJ2-7,ASSYRVYEQY